The 32 T cell receptor beta chains reported below all come from one sample, sequenced in a study of T cell repertoires in cytomegalovirus infection. Which antigens these TCRs recognize remains unknown. From the reads, TCRdb called clonotypes with MiXCR, one entry per CDR3 protein. The table lists under 350,000 distinct CDR3 sequences, 22% of them singletons. The sample here was cultured PBMCs, taken from culture after CMV antigen stimulation. The receptors come from a human donor in good health (CMV status not recorded). Some clones in this sample may be carry-over from other donors' samples.

The V call is TRBV7-2, the J call TRBJ1-5; D gene ambiguous. The V gene lost 3 bases and the J gene lost 0 bases, with 6 bases spanning the gap. This CDR3 is built from 14 residues. Germline CDR1 and CDR2: SGHTA and FQGNSA. The CDR3 sequence is CASSLEVSNQPQHF. CDR3 coding DNA: TGTGCCAGCAGCTTGGAGGTTAGCAATCAGCCCCAGCATTTT.

There are a few counts of this clonotype. V is TRBV7-2 and J is TRBJ2-3, with unresolved D. The ends were cut back, 5 bases at V and 2 bases at J, with 11 bases in the middle. This CDR3 spans 14 amino acids. Germline V lookup: CDR1 SGHTA, CDR2 FQGNSA. The CDR3 protein is CASSSRVATDTQYF. The CDR3 DNA follows: TGTGCCAGCAGCAGTAGGGTTGCCACAGATACGCAGTATTTT.

A note on this clonotype: This may come from a read error, since a much larger clone is one base off. The missing conserved phenylalanine or tryptophan at the end of this CDR3 makes a read error likely. The chain employs TRBV19 and TRBJ2-7; D is ambiguous. V was shortened by 5 bases and J by 6 bases, with 11 bases between the two germline ends. The CDR3 spans 12 residues. Looked up from germline, CDR1 is LNHDA and CDR2 is SQIVND (reference sequence). The CDR3 region has the DNA TGTGCCAGTAGTGTACCGGGTGGCGAGCAGTACGAC. Its protein is CASSVPGGEQYD.

This clonotype was observed many times. The V call is TRBV7-2, the J call TRBJ1-3; the D is unclear. Trimming took 4 bases from V and 1 from J, leaving 11 bases between them. The CDR3 spans 15 residues. Germline CDR1 and CDR2: SGHTA and FQGNSA. This CDR3 is CASSSWSPSGNTIYF. For the CDR3, the DNA is TGTGCCAGCAGCTCCTGGTCTCCTTCTGGAAACACCATATATTTT.

In its sample, this clonotype was seen many times. This rearrangement joins TRBV4-2 to TRBJ2-7; D is possibly TRBD2 (6 bases). The CDR3 contains 15 residues. Germline V gives CDR1 LGHNA, CDR2 YNFKEQ. V lost 4 bases to trimming and J lost 2 bases, with 15 bases between them. The CDR3 reads CASSRETRGAYEQYF. The CDR3 DNA reads as TGTGCCAGCAGCCGAGAGACTAGAGGAGCCTACGAGCAGTACTTC.

V and J are TRBV5-4 and TRBJ1-1; the D is unclear. The V end lost 6 bases, the J end lost 0 bases, and 9 bases lay between the germline ends. Germline lookup yields CDR1 SGHNT and CDR2 YYREEE (reference sequence). The CDR3 loop spans 13 amino acids. The CDR3 protein is CASTLELNTEAFF. The DNA of the CDR3 is TGTGCCAGCACCCTTGAGTTGAACACTGAAGCTTTCTTT.

The chain uses TRBV20-1 and TRBJ1-1; tentative D call: TRBD1 (6 bases). The ends were cut back, 3 bases at V and 3 bases at J, with 11 bases in the middle. The V gene's germline CDR1 is DFQATT and CDR2 SNEGSKA (reference sequence). This CDR3 comprises 13 residues. The CDR3 region is CSARDRTDTEAFF. The CDR3 DNA follows: TGCAGTGCTAGGGACAGAACAGACACTGAAGCTTTCTTT.

This clonotype was recorded at least ten times. This sequence joins TRBV7-2 and TRBJ2-1; D is unresolved. This CDR3 is built from 17 residues. The V gene's germline CDR1 is SGHTA and CDR2 FQGNSA. The V end was cut by 0 bases, the J end by 7 bases, with 19 bases between. This CDR3 is CASSLAGLGAAVNEQFF. The CDR3 coding sequence is TGTGCCAGCAGCTTAGCGGGGTTAGGTGCGGCGGTAAATGAGCAGTTCTTC. The full variable domain, with the rest looked up from reference TRBV7-2 and TRBJ2-1, is GAGVSQSPSNKVTEKGKDVELRCDPISGHTALYWYRQSLGQGLEFLIYFQGNSAPDKSGLPSDRFSAERTGGSVSTLTIQRTQQEDSAVYLCASSLAGLGAAVNEQFFGPGTRLTVL.

This clonotype was counted many times. V and J are TRBV6-1 and TRBJ1-4, with D perhaps TRBD1 (5 bases). Germline loops: CDR1 MNHNS, CDR2 SASEGT. V shed 5 bases and J shed 7 bases, with 11 bases lying between them. The CDR3 contains 13 residues. CDR3 sequence reads: CASSLQRGEKLFF. The DNA of the CDR3 is TGTGCCAGCAGTCTACAAAGGGGTGAAAAACTGTTTTTT.

This clonotype was seen more than once but under ten times. The chain combines TRBV4-1 with TRBJ1-1; D gene uncertain. From germline, CDR1 is MGHRA and CDR2 YSYEKL. V was shortened by 3 bases and J by 5 bases, with 13 bases between the two germline ends. The CDR3 length is 14 residues. CDR3 protein: CASSHIGAATEAFF. As DNA, the CDR3 is TGCGCCAGCAGCCATATAGGAGCCGCGACTGAAGCTTTCTTT.

A word on this clonotype: A read error may explain this, as a much larger clone is one base away. The chain recombines TRBV7-2 with TRBJ1-2; 8 nucleotides align to TRBD1. Germline values: CDR1 SGHTA, CDR2 FQGNSA. This CDR3 has 15 residues. J gave up 7 bases and V 1 base, and 8 bases lay outside the gene matches. In DNA form, the CDR3 reads TGTACCAGCAGCTTAGGGGCAGGGGGCCGGTTTGGCTACACCTTC. Its protein is CTSSLGAGGRFGYTF.

The chain combines TRBV9 with TRBJ2-3, with 8 bases identical to TRBD1. There are 15 residues in the CDR3. Per the germline V gene, CDR1 is SGDLS and CDR2 is YYNGEE. After removal of 0 bases from V and 2 bases from J, the junction contained 2 bases not matched to a gene. CDR3 nucleotide sequence: TGTGCCAGCAGCGTAGAGGGACAGGCCACAGATACGCAGTATTTT. The encoded protein is CASSVEGQATDTQYF.

This clonotype occurred many times. This chain links TRBV7-9 with TRBJ2-1, with TRBD1 identical over 12 bases. The germline V gene encodes CDR1 SEHNR and CDR2 FQNEAQ (reference sequence). Trimming at V came to 2 bases and at J to 9 bases, leaving 11 bases not matched to a gene. The CDR3 totals 17 residues. The CDR3 region is CASSLPLRDRGRREQFF. CDR3 DNA sequence: TGTGCCAGCAGCTTACCACTCCGGGACAGGGGGCGCCGTGAGCAGTTCTTC.

The chain couples TRBV4-3 to TRBJ2-2, with D unclear. This CDR3 comprises 17 residues. Per germline, CDR1 LGHNA and CDR2 YSLEER. V dropped 0 bases and J dropped 0 bases, with 11 bases sitting between them. CDR3 residues: CASSQDFRAANTGELFF. Written as DNA, the CDR3 is TGCGCCAGCAGCCAAGACTTTCGGGCGGCGAACACCGGGGAGCTGTTTTTT.

This sequence joins TRBV4-1 and TRBJ2-1; 8 nucleotides agree with TRBD2. Germline CDR1 MGHRA, CDR2 YSYEKL. CDR3 size: 16 residues. Trimming removed 0 bases from V and 4 bases from J; junction bases left unmatched: 5. The CDR3 DNA is TGCGCCAGCAGCCAAGATTGGGAGCGGGGGTACAATGAGCAGTTCTTC. It codes for CASSQDWERGYNEQFF.

This clonotype was seen many times. V usage is TRBV24-1 and J usage is TRBJ2-3; 7 positions match TRBD1. CDR1 and CDR2 from the germline V gene are KGHDR and SFDVKD. The CDR3 is 13 amino acids. With V trimmed by 10 bases and J by 0 bases, 3 bases remained unmatched. Here the CDR3 DNA reads TGTGCCACTACGGACAGGAGCACAGATACGCAGTATTTT. This codes for CATTDRSTDTQYF.

This clonotype was recorded a few times. The chain links TRBV29-1 to TRBJ2-3; a possible D gene is TRBD2 (6 bases). The germline CDR1 and CDR2 sequences are SQVTM and ANQGSEA. V gave up 4 bases and J gave up 3 bases, with 11 bases separating them. This CDR3 is 13 amino acids long. The CDR3 reads CSVVGGVTDTQYF. The CDR3 DNA reads TGCAGCGTTGTAGGAGGGGTTACAGATACGCAGTATTTT.

Many counts were recorded for this clonotype. This chain links TRBV7-2 with TRBJ1-5; no clear D gene. Germline CDR1 and CDR2: SGHTA and FQGNSA. Trimming removed 4 bases from V and 4 bases from J, with 5 bases in between. The CDR3 covers 12 residues. CDR3 loop: CASSSLNQPQHF. For the CDR3, the DNA is TGTGCCAGCAGCTCCCTGAATCAGCCCCAGCATTTT.

This clonotype appeared many times. The rearrangement links TRBV7-2 to TRBJ2-3, with unresolved D. From germline, CDR1 is SGHTA and CDR2 FQGNSA. This CDR3 has 16 residues. V was cut by 2 bases and J by 0 bases, with 12 bases left in between. This CDR3 is CASSLLPLLSTDTQYF. Written as DNA, the CDR3 is TGTGCCAGCAGCTTACTTCCACTCTTAAGCACAGATACGCAGTATTTT.

This clonotype was seen a few times. V is TRBV5-8 and J is TRBJ1-1; D might be TRBD1 (5 bases). The V end was cut by 4 bases, the J end by 4 bases, with 17 bases between. The germline CDR1 and CDR2 sequences are SGHTS and YDEGEE. The CDR3 loop spans 15 amino acids. The CDR3 loop is CASSPGGIWITEAFF. DNA for the CDR3: TGTGCCAGCAGCCCCGGGGGAATTTGGATCACTGAAGCTTTCTTT.

This clonotype was seen more than once but under ten times. The chain carries TRBV20-1 and TRBJ1-2, with 7 bases that match TRBD1. After removal of 5 bases from V and 3 bases from J, the junction contained 9 bases not matched to a gene. There are 14 residues in the CDR3. Germline loops: CDR1 DFQATT, CDR2 SNEGSKA (reference sequence). The DNA for the CDR3 is TGCAGTGCTTACGGGACAGACTACCACTATGGCTACACCTTC. Translating it yields CSAYGTDYHYGYTF.

The table lists this clonotype with many counts. The rearrangement uses TRBV5-5 and TRBJ1-4, with D unclear. The CDR3 spans 12 residues. The V end was cut by 4 bases, the J end by 13 bases, with 14 bases between. Germline V gene sequence: CDR1 SGHKS, CDR2 YYEKEE (reference sequence). CDR3 sequence reads: CASSMISGRLFF. The DNA for the CDR3 is TGTGCCAGCAGCATGATCAGCGGACGACTGTTTTTT. Together with reference TRBV5-5 and TRBJ1-4, the CDR3 gives the full variable domain: DAGVTQSPTHLIKTRGQQVTLRCSPISGHKSVSWYQQVLGQGPQFIFQYYEKEERGRGNFPDRFSARQFPNYSSELNVNALLLGDSALYLCASSMISGRLFFGSGTQLSVL.

This clonotype has ten or more counts. The chain combines TRBV7-2 with TRBJ1-2; D gene ambiguous. There are 13 residues in the CDR3. With 4 bases removed from V and 3 bases from J, the gap between germline ends came to 9 bases. CDR1 and CDR2 (germline): SGHTA, FQGNSA. The CDR3 DNA follows: TGTGCCAGCAGCTACGATCCGTACTATGGCTACACCTTC. Translated, it gives CASSYDPYYGYTF.

The CDR3 DNA sequence: TGTGCCAGCAGCTTTACTAGCGGTACGAACACCGGGGAGCTGTTTTTT. It yields the protein CASSFTSGTNTGELFF. The V call is TRBV7-9, the J call TRBJ2-2, with 8 bases aligning to TRBD2. From germline, CDR1 is SEHNR and CDR2 FQNEAQ (reference sequence). This CDR3 has 16 amino acids. Trimming at V came to 3 bases and at J to 0 bases, leaving 3 bases not matched to a gene. Using reference TRBV7-9 and TRBJ2-2 for the parts outside the CDR3, the full variable domain is DTGVSQNPRHKITKRGQNVTFRCDPISEHNRLYWYRQTLGQGPEFLTYFQNEAQLEKSRLLSDRFSAERPKGSFSTLEIQRTEQGDSAMYLCASSFTSGTNTGELFFGEGSRLTVL.

This clonotype has only a few counts. The chain links TRBV28 to TRBJ2-7; 10 bases match TRBD2. CDR1 is MDHEN and CDR2 is SYDVKM in the germline V gene. V shed 3 bases and J 0 bases; nucleotides not matched to a gene: 8. The CDR3 has 17 amino acids. In nucleotides, the CDR3 is TGTGCCAGCAGTTTGTCACCGGGACTAGCGTTCTCCTACGAGCAGTACTTC. It is translated as CASSLSPGLAFSYEQYF. Filled out from reference TRBV28 and TRBJ2-7, the complete variable domain reads DVKVTQSSRYLVKRTGEKVFLECVQDMDHENMFWYRQDPGLGLRLIYFSYDVKMKEKGDIPEGYSVSREKKERFSLILESASTNQTSMYLCASSLSPGLAFSYEQYFGPGTRLTVT.

A few counts support this clonotype. The chain combines TRBV27 with TRBJ2-2; 7 positions agree with TRBD2. The junction had 11 bases not matched to a gene; V was cut back by 6 bases and J by 4 bases. CDR3 length equals 16 residues. Germline values: CDR1 MNHEY, CDR2 SMNVEV (reference sequence). The CDR3 DNA reads as TGTGCCAGCAGGAGGCTGGCGGGAGCCCTCACCGGGGAGCTGTTTTTT. Protein: CASRRLAGALTGELFF.

This clonotype was recorded a few times. The J gene is TRBJ1-6, the V gene TRBV4-1; D ambiguous. Germline-derived CDR1 and CDR2 are MGHRA and YSYEKL. V lost 3 bases to trimming and J lost 14 bases, with 8 bases between them. The CDR3 loop spans 11 amino acids. CDR3 nucleotide sequence: TGCGCCAGCAGCCAGGATTCTTCCCTCCACTTT. Translated: CASSQDSSLHF.

This clonotype has at least ten counts. The CDR3 is CASSWTGFSGNTIYF. The CDR3 DNA sequence: TGTGCCAGCAGCTGGACGGGCTTCTCTGGAAACACCATATATTTT. The chain uses TRBV7-2 and TRBJ1-3; D ambiguous. The V gene's germline CDR1 is SGHTA and CDR2 FQGNSA. V gave up 4 bases and J gave up 0 bases, with 10 bases separating them. There are 15 residues in the CDR3. Looking up the rest from reference TRBV7-2 and TRBJ1-3 gives the full variable domain: GAGVSQSPSNKVTEKGKDVELRCDPISGHTALYWYRQSLGQGLEFLIYFQGNSAPDKSGLPSDRFSAERTGGSVSTLTIQRTQQEDSAVYLCASSWTGFSGNTIYFGEGSWLTVV.

Only a few counts were recorded for this clonotype. The V and J genes are TRBV7-9 and TRBJ1-1; D unresolved. Deletions cut 4 bases from V and 3 bases from J, with 15 bases between. Germline values: CDR1 SEHNR, CDR2 FQNEAQ (reference sequence). CDR3 length: 15 amino acids. CDR3 bases: TGTGCCAGCAGCTCACTCCGGACGGCCTACACTGAAGCTTTCTTT. It translates to CASSSLRTAYTEAFF.

The chain links TRBV12-3 or TRBV12-4 to TRBJ1-4; D is unresolved. The V end was cut by 1 base, the J end by 5 bases, with 11 bases between. This CDR3 comprises 15 residues. The CDR3 spells CASSLGLQENEKLFF. DNA for the CDR3: TGTGCCAGCAGTTTAGGTTTGCAGGAGAATGAAAAACTGTTTTTT.

As to this clonotype: The junction differs from germline at one of its ends, possibly a read error. The chain joins TRBV12-3 or TRBV12-4 to TRBJ2-1; 10 bases map to TRBD2. The length of the CDR3 is 14 residues. The CDR3 DNA reads TGTGCCAGCAGTCTAGCGGGAGTATCTAATGAGCAGTTCTTC. It translates to CASSLAGVSNEQFF.

The chain joins TRBV2 to TRBJ2-2; D is undetermined. The CDR3 spans 14 residues. From germline, CDR1 is SNHLY and CDR2 FYNNEI. Trimming shortened V by 1 base and J by 3 bases, and 6 bases separated the two germline ends. The DNA of the CDR3 is TGTGCCAGCAGTGAAGGGCCTTACACCGGGGAGCTGTTTTTT. This encodes CASSEGPYTGELFF.